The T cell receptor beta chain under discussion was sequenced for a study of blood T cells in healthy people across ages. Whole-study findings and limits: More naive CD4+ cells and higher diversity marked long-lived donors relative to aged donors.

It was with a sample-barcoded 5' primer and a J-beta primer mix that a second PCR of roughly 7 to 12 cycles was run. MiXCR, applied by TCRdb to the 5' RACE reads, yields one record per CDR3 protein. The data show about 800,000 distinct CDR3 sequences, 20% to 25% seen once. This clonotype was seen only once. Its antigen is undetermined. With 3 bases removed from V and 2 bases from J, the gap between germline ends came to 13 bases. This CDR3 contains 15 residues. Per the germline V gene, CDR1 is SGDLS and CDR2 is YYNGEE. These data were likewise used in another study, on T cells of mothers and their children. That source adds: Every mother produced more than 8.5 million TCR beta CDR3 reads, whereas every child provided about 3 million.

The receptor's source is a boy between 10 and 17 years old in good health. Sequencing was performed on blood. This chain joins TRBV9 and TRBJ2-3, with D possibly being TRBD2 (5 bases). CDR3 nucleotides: TGTGCCAGCAGCGCCATCGCAGGACTCACAGATACGCAGTATTTT. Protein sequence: CASSAIAGLTDTQYF. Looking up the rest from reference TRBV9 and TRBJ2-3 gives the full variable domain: DSGVTQTPKHLITATGQRVTLRCSPRSGDLSVYWYQQSLDQGLQFLIQYYNGEERAKGNILERFSAQQFPDLHSELNLSSLELGDSALYFCASSAIAGLTDTQYFGPGTRLTVL.